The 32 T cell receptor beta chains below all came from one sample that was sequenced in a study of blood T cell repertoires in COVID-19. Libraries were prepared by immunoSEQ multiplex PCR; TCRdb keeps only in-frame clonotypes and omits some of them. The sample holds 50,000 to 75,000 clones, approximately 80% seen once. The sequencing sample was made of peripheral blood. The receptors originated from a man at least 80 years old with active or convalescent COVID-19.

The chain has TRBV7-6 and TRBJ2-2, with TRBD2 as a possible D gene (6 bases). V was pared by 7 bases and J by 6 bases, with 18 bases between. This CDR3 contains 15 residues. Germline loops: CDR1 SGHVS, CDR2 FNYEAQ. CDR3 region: CASTPGSGASGELFF. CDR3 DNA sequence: TGTGCCAGCACCCCGGGGTCGGGAGCTTCCGGGGAGCTGTTTTTT.

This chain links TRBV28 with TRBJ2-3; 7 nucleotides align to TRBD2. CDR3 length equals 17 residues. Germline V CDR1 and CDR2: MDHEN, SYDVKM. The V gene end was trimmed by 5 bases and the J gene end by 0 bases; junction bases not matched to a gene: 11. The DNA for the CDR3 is TGTGCCAGCAGTCCCCATAAAGCGGGATCTAGCACAGATACGCAGTATTTT. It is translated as CASSPHKAGSSTDTQYF.

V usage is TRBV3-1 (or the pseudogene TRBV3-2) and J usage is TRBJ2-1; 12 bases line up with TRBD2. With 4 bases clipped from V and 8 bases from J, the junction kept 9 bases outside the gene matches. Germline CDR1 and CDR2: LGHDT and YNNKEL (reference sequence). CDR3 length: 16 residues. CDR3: CASSPSSGRAWDEQFF. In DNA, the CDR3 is TGTGCCAGCAGCCCTTCTAGCGGGAGGGCCTGGGATGAGCAGTTCTTC.

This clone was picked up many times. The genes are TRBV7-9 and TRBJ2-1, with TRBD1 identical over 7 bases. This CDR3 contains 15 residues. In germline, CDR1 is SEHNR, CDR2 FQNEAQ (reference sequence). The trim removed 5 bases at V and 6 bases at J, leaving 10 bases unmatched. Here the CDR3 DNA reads TGTGCCAGCAGCAACTGGGACAGTGTCACCAATGAGCAGTTCTTC. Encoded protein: CASSNWDSVTNEQFF.

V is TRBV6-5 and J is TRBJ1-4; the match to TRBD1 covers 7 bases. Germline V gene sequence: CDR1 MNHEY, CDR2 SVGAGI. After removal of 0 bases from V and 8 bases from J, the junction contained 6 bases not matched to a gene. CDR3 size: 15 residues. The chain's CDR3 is CASSYSQGVREKLFF. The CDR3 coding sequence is TGTGCCAGCAGTTACTCGCAGGGGGTCAGGGAAAAACTGTTTTTT.

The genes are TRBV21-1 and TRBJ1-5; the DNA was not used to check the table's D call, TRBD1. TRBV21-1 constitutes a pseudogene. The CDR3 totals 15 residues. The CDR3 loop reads CASSNWTGPNQPQHF. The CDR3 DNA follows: TGTGCCAGCAGCAATTGGACAGGGCCCAATCAGCCCCAGCATTTT.

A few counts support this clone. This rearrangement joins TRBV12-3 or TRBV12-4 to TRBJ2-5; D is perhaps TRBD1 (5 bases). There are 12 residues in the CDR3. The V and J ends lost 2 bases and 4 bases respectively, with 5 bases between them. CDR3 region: CASSLTGETQYF. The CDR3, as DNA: TGTGCCAGCAGTTTAACAGGAGAGACCCAGTACTTC.

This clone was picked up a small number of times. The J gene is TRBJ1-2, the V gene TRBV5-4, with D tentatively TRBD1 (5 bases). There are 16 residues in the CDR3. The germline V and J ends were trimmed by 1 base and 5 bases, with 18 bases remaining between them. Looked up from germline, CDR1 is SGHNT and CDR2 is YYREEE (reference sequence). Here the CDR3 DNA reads TGTGCCAGCAGCTTGTTCAGGGCAGGGTCCACTTATGGCTACACCTTC. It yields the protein CASSLFRAGSTYGYTF.

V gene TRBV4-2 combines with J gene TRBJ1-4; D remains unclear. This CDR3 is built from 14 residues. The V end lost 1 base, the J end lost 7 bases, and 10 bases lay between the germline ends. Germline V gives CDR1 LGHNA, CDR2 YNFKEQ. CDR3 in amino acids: CASSQGGDSEKLFF. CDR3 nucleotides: TGTGCCAGCAGCCAAGGGGGAGACTCTGAAAAACTGTTTTTT.

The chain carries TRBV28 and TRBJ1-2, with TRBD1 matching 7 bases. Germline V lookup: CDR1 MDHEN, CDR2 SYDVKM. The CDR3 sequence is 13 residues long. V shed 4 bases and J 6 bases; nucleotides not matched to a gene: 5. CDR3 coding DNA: TGTGCCAGCAGTTCCGGGACAGACCATGGCTACACCTTC. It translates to CASSSGTDHGYTF.

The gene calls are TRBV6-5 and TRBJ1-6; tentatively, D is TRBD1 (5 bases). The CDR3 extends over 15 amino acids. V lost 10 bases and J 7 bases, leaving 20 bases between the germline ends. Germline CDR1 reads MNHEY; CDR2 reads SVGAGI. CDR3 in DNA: TGTGCCATCGTACAGGAGTTAAGAAACAATTCACCCCTCCACTTT. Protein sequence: CAIVQELRNNSPLHF.

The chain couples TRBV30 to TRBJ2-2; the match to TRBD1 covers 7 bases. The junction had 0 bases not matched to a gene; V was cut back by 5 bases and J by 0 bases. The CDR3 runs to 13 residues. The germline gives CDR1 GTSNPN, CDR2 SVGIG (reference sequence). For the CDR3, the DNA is TGTGCCTGGGGGACAGCGAACACCGGGGAGCTGTTTTTT. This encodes CAWGTANTGELFF. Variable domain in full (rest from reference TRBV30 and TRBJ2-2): SQTIHQWPATLVQPVGSPLSLECTVEGTSNPNLYWYRQAAGRGLQLLFYSVGIGQISSEVPQNLSASRPQDRQFILSSKKLLLSDSGFYLCAWGTANTGELFFGEGSRLTVL.

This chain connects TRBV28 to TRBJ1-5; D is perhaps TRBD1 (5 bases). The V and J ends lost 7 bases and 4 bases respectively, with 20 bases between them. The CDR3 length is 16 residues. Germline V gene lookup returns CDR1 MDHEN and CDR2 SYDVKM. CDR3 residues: CASTLAGGGNNQPQHF. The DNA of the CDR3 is TGTGCCAGCACCCTGGCGGGGGGAGGTAATAATCAGCCCCAGCATTTT.

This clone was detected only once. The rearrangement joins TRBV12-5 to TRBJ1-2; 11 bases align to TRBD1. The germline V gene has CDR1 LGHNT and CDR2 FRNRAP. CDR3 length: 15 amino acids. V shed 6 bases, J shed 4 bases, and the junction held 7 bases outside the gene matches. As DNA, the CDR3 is TGTGCTAGTGGAGGGACAGGGGGTCCCTTCTATGGCTACACCTTC. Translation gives CASGGTGGPFYGYTF. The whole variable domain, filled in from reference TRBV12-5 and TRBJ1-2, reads DARVTQTPRHKVTEMGQEVTMRCQPILGHNTVFWYRQTMMQGLELLAYFRNRAPLDDSGMPKDRFSAEMPDATLATLKIQPSEPRDSAVYFCASGGTGGPFYGYTFGSGTRLTVV.

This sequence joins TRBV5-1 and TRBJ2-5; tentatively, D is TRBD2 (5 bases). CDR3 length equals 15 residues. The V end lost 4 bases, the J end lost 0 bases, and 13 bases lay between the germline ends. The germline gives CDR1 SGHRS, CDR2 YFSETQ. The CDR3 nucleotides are TGCGCCAGCAGCATGGCCGTCGGGGACCAAGAGACCCAGTACTTC. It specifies CASSMAVGDQETQYF.

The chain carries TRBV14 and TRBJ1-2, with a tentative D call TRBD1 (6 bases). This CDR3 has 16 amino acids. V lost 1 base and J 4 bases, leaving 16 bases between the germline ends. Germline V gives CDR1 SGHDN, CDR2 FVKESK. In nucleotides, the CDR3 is TGTGCCAGCAGCCAAGCATCGGACAGCCCCGGCTATGGCTACACCTTC. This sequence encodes CASSQASDSPGYGYTF.

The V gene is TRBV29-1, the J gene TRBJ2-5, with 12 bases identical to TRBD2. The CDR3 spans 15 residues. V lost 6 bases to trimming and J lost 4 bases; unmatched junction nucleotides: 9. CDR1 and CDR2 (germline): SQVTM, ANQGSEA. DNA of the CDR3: TGCAGCGTAATCCCGGGACTAGCGGGCGGAGAGACCCAGTACTTC. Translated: CSVIPGLAGGETQYF.

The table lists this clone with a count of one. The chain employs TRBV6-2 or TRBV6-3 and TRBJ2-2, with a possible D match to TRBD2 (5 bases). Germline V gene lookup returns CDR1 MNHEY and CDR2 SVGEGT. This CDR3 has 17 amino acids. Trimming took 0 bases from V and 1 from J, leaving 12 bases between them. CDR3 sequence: CASSYSFGSVNTGELFF. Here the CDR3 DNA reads TGTGCCAGCAGTTACTCTTTTGGTAGCGTGAACACCGGGGAGCTGTTTTTT.

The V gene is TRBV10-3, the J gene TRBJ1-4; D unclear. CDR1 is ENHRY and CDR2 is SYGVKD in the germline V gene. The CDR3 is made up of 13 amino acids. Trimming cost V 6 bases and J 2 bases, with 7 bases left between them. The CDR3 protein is CAIRGSTNEKLFF. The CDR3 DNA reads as TGTGCCATCAGAGGGAGCACTAATGAAAAACTGTTTTTT.

The CDR3 sequence: CASSRGLESSQYF. In DNA form, the CDR3 reads TGTGCCAGCAGCCGAGGATTAGAATCGTCCCAGTACTTC. The rearrangement joins TRBV7-3 to TRBJ2-5; no clear D. Trimming cost V 5 bases and J 9 bases, with 16 bases left between them. The V gene's germline CDR1 is SGHTA and CDR2 FQGTGA. The CDR3 has 13 residues.

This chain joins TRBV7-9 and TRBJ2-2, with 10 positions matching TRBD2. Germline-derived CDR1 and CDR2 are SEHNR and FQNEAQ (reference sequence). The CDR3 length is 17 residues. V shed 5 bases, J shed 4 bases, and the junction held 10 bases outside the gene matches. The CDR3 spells CASSQPPGLASTGELFF. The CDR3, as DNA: TGTGCCAGCAGCCAACCTCCGGGACTAGCGTCCACCGGGGAGCTGTTTTTT.

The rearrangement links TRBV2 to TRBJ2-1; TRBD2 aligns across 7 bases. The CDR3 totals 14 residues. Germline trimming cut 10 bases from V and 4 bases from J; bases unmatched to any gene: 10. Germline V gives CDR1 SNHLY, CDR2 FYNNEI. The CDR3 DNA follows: TGTGCCACCAGGAAGCGGGATTCATACAATGAGCAGTTCTTC. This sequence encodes CATRKRDSYNEQFF.

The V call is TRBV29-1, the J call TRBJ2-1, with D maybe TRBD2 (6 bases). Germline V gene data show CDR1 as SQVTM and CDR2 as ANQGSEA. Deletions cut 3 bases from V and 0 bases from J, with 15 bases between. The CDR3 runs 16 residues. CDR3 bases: TGCAGCGTTGACAGTTGGGACTCGAGCTCCTACAATGAGCAGTTCTTC. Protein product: CSVDSWDSSSYNEQFF.

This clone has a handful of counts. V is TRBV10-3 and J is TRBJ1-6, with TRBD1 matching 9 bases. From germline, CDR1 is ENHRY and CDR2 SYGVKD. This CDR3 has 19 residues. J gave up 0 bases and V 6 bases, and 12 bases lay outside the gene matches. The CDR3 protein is CAIRGQGYEKGSYNSPLHF. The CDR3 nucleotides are TGTGCCATCAGGGGACAGGGATACGAAAAGGGCTCCTATAATTCACCCCTCCACTTT.

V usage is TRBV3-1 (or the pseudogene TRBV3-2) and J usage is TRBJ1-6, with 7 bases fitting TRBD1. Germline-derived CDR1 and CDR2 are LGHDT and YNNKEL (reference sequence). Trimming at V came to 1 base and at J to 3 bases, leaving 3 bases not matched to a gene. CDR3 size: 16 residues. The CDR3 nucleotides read TGTGCCAGCAGCCAAGCCGGGACAGACTATAATTCACCCCTCCACTTT. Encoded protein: CASSQAGTDYNSPLHF.

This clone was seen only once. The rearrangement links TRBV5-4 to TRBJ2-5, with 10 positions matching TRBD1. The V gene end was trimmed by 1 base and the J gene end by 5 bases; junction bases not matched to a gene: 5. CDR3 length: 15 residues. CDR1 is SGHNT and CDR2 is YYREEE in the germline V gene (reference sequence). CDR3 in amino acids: CASSLTGTGAETQYF. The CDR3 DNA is TGTGCCAGCAGCTTGACGGGGACAGGGGCGGAGACCCAGTACTTC. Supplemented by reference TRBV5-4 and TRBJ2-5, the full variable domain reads ETGVTQSPTHLIKTRGQQVTLRCSSQSGHNTVSWYQQALGQGPQFIFQYYREEENGRGNFPPRFSGLQFPNYSSELNVNALELDDSALYLCASSLTGTGAETQYFGPGTRLLVL.

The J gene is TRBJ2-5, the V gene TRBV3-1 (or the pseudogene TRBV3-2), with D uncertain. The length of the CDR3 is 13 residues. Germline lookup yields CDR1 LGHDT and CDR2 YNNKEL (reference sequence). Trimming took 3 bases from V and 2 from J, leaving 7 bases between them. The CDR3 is CASSQGIQETQYF. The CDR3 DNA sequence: TGTGCCAGCAGCCAGGGCATTCAAGAGACCCAGTACTTC.

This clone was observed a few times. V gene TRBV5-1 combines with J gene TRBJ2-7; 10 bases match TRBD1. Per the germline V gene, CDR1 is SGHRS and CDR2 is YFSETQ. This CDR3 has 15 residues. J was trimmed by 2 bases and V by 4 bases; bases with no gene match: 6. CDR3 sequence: CASSPSGTGAYEQYF. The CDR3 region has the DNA TGCGCCAGCAGCCCCTCCGGGACAGGGGCCTACGAGCAGTACTTC.

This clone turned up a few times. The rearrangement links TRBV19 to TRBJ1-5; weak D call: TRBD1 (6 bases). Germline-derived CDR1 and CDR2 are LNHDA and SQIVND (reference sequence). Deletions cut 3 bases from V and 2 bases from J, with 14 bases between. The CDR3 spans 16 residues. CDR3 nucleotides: TGTGCCAGTAGTATTAGGCAGGGGCTAGGCAATCAGCCCCAGCATTTT. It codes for CASSIRQGLGNQPQHF.

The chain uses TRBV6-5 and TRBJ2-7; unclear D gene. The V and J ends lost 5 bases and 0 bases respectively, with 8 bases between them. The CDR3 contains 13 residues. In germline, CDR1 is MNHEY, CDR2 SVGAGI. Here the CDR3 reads CASSTPGSYEQYF. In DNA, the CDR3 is TGTGCCAGCAGTACCCCCGGCTCCTACGAGCAGTACTTC.

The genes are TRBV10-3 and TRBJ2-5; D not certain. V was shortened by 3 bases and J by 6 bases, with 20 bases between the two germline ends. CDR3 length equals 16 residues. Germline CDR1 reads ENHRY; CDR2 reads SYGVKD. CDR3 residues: CAISDGSKELEKTQYF. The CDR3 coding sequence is TGTGCCATCAGTGATGGATCAAAGGAGTTGGAGAAGACCCAGTACTTC.

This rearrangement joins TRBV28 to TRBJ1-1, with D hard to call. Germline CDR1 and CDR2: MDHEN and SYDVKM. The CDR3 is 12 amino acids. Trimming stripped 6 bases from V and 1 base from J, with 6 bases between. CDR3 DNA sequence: TGTGCCAGCAGAATACAGAACACTGAAGCTTTCTTT. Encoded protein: CASRIQNTEAFF.